This is a list of T cell receptor beta chains from one sample in a study of CD8 T cells in Susac syndrome. One entry per CDR3 protein results from TCRdb running MiXCR on the immunoSEQ multiplex PCR reads. The table records around 270,000 distinct CDR3 sequences, 70% to 90% of them present only once. Material for sequencing was CD8+ T cells from PBMCs. The receptors here all came from a human donor with multiple sclerosis. Each CDR3 is given with its conserved first and last residue. A D gene is named only where the DNA matches it firmly. Size is omitted from some rows. Given values are once, few, many or a class for expanded clones.

D,size,J,V,CDR3,DNA
NA,NA,TRBJ2-7,TRBV7-8,CASSLGEVSPRYEQYF,TGTGCCAGCAGCTTAGGGGAGGTCTCCCCTCGCTACGAGCAGTACTTC
NA,NA,TRBJ2-7,TRBV7-9,CASEVDGNSYEQYF,TGTGCCAGCGAAGTGGATGGCAACTCCTACGAGCAGTACTTC
NA,NA,TRBJ1-1,TRBV27,CASSLMGGWPMNTEAFF,TGTGCCAGCAGTTTGATGGGGGGATGGCCTATGAACACTGAAGCTTTCTTT
NA,NA,TRBJ1-2,TRBV24-1,CATSDFGHGYTF,TGTGCCACCAGTGATTTTGGCCATGGCTACACCTTC
NA,NA,TRBJ2-5,TRBV21-1,CASIQETQYF,TGTGCCAGCATCCAAGAGACCCAGTACTTC
NA,NA,TRBJ1-1,TRBV19,CASSPPRNTGAFF,TGTGCCAGTAGTCCCCCGCGGAACACTGGAGCTTTCTTT
NA,few,TRBJ2-1,TRBV24-1,CATCRDQRDNEQFF,TGTGCCACTTGCCGGGACCAACGGGACAATGAGCAGTTCTTC
TRBD1,once,TRBJ2-1,TRBV5-4,CASSLGEGQGAKNEQFF,TGTGCCAGCAGCTTAGGTGAGGGACAGGGGGCGAAGAATGAGCAGTTCTTC
TRBD1,NA,TRBJ1-1,TRBV7-9,CASRSGGGNTEAFF,TGTGCCAGCAGATCAGGGGGTGGTAACACTGAAGCTTTCTTT
NA,once,TRBJ1-1,TRBV11-2,CASSPSGFPNTEAFF,TGTGCCAGCAGCCCCTCCGGCTTCCCGAACACTGAAGCTTTCTTT
NA,NA,TRBJ1-1,TRBV20-1,CSARIMNTEAFF,TGCAGTGCTAGGATCATGAACACTGAAGCTTTCTTT
NA,NA,TRBJ1-1,TRBV29-1,CSVFSGVMNTEAFF,TGCAGCGTTTTTTCCGGGGTTATGAACACTGAAGCTTTCTTT
NA,NA,TRBJ1-3,TRBV20-1,CSARASGRGVYSGNTIYF,TGCAGTGCTAGAGCCTCTGGTAGGGGAGTGTATTCTGGAAACACCATATATTTT
NA,NA,TRBJ2-1,TRBV29-1,CSSRGSNEQFF,TGCAGCTCTAGGGGCAGTAATGAGCAGTTCTTC
NA,NA,TRBJ2-3,TRBV12-3/TRBV12-4,CASSPTSSDTQYF,TGTGCCAGCAGTCCGACTAGTTCTGATACGCAGTATTTT
NA,NA,TRBJ2-5,TRBV9,CASSEASSSPWETQYF,TGTGCCAGCAGCGAGGCTAGCTCCTCCCCCTGGGAGACCCAGTACTTC
NA,NA,TRBJ1-5,TRBV2,CASSGGHVASNQPQHF,TGTGCCAGCAGTGGGGGACACGTAGCCTCCAATCAGCCCCAGCATTTT
TRBD2,NA,TRBJ2-7,TRBV13,CASNLRGTKTYEQYF,TGTGCCAGCAACCTCCGAGGGACTAAAACCTACGAGCAGTACTTC
NA,NA,TRBJ2-5,TRBV4-1,CASSQASRGGRQETQYF,TGCGCCAGCAGCCAAGCCTCGAGGGGGGGACGGCAAGAGACCCAGTACTTC
NA,NA,TRBJ1-1,TRBV13,CASSSSLGLGIEAFF,TGTGCCAGCAGCTCAAGTTTGGGTTTAGGGATAGAAGCTTTCTTT
NA,NA,TRBJ1-2,TRBV29-1,CSVAGTEDYGYTF,TGCAGCGTGGCCGGGACTGAGGACTATGGCTACACCTTC
NA,NA,TRBJ1-1,TRBV5-1,CASSLDWGNTEAFF,TGCGCCAGCAGCTTGGACTGGGGGAACACTGAAGCTTTCTTT
NA,NA,TRBJ1-2,TRBV6-5,CASSSGRGYTF,TGTGCCAGCAGTTCGGGAAGAGGCTACACCTTC
TRBD2,NA,TRBJ2-1,TRBV10-3,CAISESAGAYNEQFF,TGTGCCATCAGTGAGTCAGCGGGAGCCTACAATGAGCAGTTCTTC
TRBD1,NA,TRBJ1-5,TRBV28,CASSLNRGSNQPQHF,TGTGCCAGCAGCCTTAACAGGGGTAGCAATCAGCCCCAGCATTTT
NA,NA,TRBJ1-4,TRBV29-1,CSVEDLRAFREKLFF,TGCAGCGTTGAAGATCTTAGGGCCTTTAGGGAAAAACTGTTTTTT
TRBD1,NA,TRBJ2-1,TRBV5-6,CASSLQGVVNEQFF,TGTGCCAGCAGCTTGCAGGGGGTGGTCAATGAGCAGTTCTTC
TRBD1,NA,TRBJ2-5,TRBV30,CAWTGTGQETQYF,TGTGCCTGGACTGGGACAGGACAAGAGACCCAGTACTTC
NA,NA,TRBJ2-2,TRBV15,CATSARTGFTGELFF,TGTGCCACCAGCGCCAGAACAGGGTTCACCGGGGAGCTGTTTTTT
TRBD2,NA,TRBJ2-3,TRBV7-8,CASSLGLAGSSTDTQYF,TGTGCCAGCAGCTTGGGGTTAGCGGGAAGTAGCACAGATACGCAGTATTTT
TRBD2,NA,TRBJ2-5,TRBV2,CASSRGGGGETQYF,TGTGCCAGCAGTCGCGGGGGAGGAGGAGAGACCCAGTACTTC
TRBD2,NA,TRBJ2-2,TRBV20-1,CSARDWTSVSKTVGELFF,TGCAGTGCTAGAGACTGGACTAGCGTTTCAAAGACGGTCGGGGAGCTGTTTTTT
NA,NA,TRBJ1-1,TRBV25-1,CASSESIGQAFF,TGTGCCAGCAGTGAATCGATAGGACAAGCTTTCTTT
NA,NA,TRBJ2-7,TRBV20-1,CSARDPDRGEQYF,TGCAGTGCTAGAGATCCAGATCGGGGGGAGCAGTACTTC
TRBD2,NA,TRBJ2-2,TRBV6-5,CAVGREDTGELFF,TGTGCCGTCGGTCGGGAGGACACCGGGGAGCTGTTTTTT
NA,once,TRBJ1-1,TRBV3-1,CASSQVHGNTEAFF,TGTGCCAGCAGCCAAGTACATGGGAACACTGAAGCTTTCTTT
NA,NA,TRBJ2-1,TRBV13,CASSLGWGSSYNEQFF,TGTGCCAGCAGCTTAGGATGGGGTAGCTCCTACAATGAGCAGTTCTTC
NA,NA,TRBJ2-7,TRBV12-3/TRBV12-4,CASSLGPTNSYEQYF,TGTGCCAGCAGTCTGGGACCGACTAATTCCTACGAGCAGTACTTC
NA,NA,TRBJ1-2,TRBV30,CAWDQGGNYGYTF,TGTGCCTGGGATCAAGGGGGGAACTATGGCTACACCTTC
NA,NA,TRBJ2-3,TRBV28,CASSSVGGDTQYF,TGTGCCAGCAGTTCCGTCGGCGGGGATACGCAGTATTTT
NA,once,TRBJ1-2,TRBV30,CAWSRIGPTRGYTF,TGTGCCTGGAGTCGTATCGGGCCTACTCGGGGCTACACCTTC
TRBD1,NA,TRBJ1-2,TRBV30,CAWALTGNGYTF,TGTGCCTGGGCCCTGACAGGGAATGGCTACACCTTC